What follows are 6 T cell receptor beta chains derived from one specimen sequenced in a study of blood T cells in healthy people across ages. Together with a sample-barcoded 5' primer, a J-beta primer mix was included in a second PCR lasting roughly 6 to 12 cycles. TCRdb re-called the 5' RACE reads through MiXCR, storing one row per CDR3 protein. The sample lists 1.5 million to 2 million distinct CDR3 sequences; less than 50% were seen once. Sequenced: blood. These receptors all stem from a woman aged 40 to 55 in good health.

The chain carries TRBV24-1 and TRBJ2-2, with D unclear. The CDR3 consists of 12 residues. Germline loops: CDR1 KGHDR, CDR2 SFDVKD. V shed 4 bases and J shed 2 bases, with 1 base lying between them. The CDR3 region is CATSENTGELFF. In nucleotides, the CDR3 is TGTGCCACCAGTGAAAACACCGGGGAGCTGTTTTTT.

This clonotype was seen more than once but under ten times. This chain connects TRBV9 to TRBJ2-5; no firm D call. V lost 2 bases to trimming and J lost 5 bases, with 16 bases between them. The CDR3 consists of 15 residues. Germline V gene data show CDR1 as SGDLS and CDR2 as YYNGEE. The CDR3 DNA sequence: TGTGCCAGCAGCGTCGATGGGCGAAACGGGGAGACCCAGTACTTC. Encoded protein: CASSVDGRNGETQYF. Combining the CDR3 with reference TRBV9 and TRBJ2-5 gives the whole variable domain DSGVTQTPKHLITATGQRVTLRCSPRSGDLSVYWYQQSLDQGLQFLIQYYNGEERAKGNILERFSAQQFPDLHSELNLSSLELGDSALYFCASSVDGRNGETQYFGPGTRLLVL.

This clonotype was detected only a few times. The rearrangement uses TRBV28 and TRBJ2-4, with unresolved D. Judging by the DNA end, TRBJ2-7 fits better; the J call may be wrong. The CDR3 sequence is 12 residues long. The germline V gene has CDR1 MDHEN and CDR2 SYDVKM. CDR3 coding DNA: TGTGCCAGCGGCTTGACTCGCTACGAGCAGTACTTC. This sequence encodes CASGLTRYEQYF.

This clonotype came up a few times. The CDR3 region is CASSLARGGQPQHF. CDR3 nucleotides: TGTGCCAGCAGTTTAGCAAGGGGAGGTCAGCCCCAGCATTTT. The rearrangement uses TRBV27 and TRBJ1-5; possible D gene TRBD1, 5 bases. The CDR3 covers 14 residues. CDR1 and CDR2 from the germline V gene are MNHEY and SMNVEV (reference sequence). Trimming cost V 2 bases and J 6 bases, with 11 bases left between them.

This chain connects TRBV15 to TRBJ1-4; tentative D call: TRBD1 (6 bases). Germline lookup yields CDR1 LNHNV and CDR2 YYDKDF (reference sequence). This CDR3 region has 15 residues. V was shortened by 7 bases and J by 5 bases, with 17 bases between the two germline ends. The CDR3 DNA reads TGTGCCACCACCATGAGGGGGGGGCCCAATGAAAAACTGTTTTTT. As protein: CATTMRGGPNEKLFF.

CDR3 nucleotides: TGCGCCAGCAGCTTCCTACAGGGTGGCTATGGCTACACCTTC. It yields the protein CASSFLQGGYGYTF. The chain combines TRBV5-1 with TRBJ1-2; possibly TRBD1 for D (6 bases). Deletions cut 2 bases from V and 4 bases from J, with 12 bases between. CDR1 is SGHRS and CDR2 is YFSETQ in the germline V gene. The CDR3 covers 14 residues.